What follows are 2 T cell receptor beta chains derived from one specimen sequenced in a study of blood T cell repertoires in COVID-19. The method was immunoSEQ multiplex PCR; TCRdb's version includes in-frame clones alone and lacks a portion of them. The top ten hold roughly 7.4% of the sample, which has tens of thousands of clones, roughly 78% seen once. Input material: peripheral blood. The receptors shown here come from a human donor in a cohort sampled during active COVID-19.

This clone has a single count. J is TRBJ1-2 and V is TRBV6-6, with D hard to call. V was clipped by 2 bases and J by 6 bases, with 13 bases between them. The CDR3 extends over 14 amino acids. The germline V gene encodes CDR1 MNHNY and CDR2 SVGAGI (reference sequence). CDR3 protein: CASSYPRREDGYTF. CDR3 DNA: TGTGCCAGCAGTTACCCGAGGAGGGAGGATGGCTACACCTTC.

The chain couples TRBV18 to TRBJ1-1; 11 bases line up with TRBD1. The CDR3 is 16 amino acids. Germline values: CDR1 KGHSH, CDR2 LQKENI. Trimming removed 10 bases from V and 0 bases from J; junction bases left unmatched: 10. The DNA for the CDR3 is TGTGCCACCACACCGGGACAGGGGGACATGAACACTGAAGCTTTCTTT. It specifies CATTPGQGDMNTEAFF.